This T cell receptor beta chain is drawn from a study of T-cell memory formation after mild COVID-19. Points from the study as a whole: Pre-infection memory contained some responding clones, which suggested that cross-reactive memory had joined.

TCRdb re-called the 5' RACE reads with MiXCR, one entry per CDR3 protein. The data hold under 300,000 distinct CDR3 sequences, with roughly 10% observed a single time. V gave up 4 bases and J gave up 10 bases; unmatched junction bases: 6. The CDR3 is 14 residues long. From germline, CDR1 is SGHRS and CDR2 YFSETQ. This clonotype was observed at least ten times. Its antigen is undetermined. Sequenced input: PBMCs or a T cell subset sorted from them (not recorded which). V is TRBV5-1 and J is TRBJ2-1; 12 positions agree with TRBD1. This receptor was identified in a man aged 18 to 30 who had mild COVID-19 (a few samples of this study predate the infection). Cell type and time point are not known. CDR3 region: CASSRGTGGREQFF. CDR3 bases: TGCGCCAGCAGCCGTGGGACAGGGGGCAGGGAGCAGTTCTTC.